This passage covers 2 T cell receptor beta chains from one sample sequenced in a study of blood T cell repertoires in COVID-19. Only in-frame clones appear in the TCRdb table, and some are missing; sequencing was by immunoSEQ multiplex PCR. This table holds roughly 260,000 clones, 65% to 90% found once. Sequenced material: peripheral blood. The receptor source for this set is a woman aged 70-85 years with acute or convalescent COVID-19.

V usage is TRBV11-2 and J usage is TRBJ1-2, with D hard to call. The CDR3 consists of 14 residues. The V end was cut by 5 bases, the J end by 3 bases, with 13 bases between. In germline, CDR1 is SGHAT, CDR2 FQNNGV. This chain's CDR3 is CASSQRSIYYGYTF. Here the CDR3 DNA reads TGTGCCAGCAGCCAGAGGAGTATCTACTATGGCTACACCTTC. Drawing the rest from reference TRBV11-2 and TRBJ1-2, the complete variable domain is EAGVAQSPRYKIIEKRQSVAFWCNPISGHATLYWYQQILGQGPKLLIQFQNNGVVDDSQLPKDRFSAERLKGVDSTLKIQPAKLEDSAVYLCASSQRSIYYGYTFGSGTRLTVV.

The rearrangement links TRBV28 to TRBJ2-5; 8 bases map to TRBD2. The CDR3 length is 16 residues. The trim removed 7 bases at V and 2 bases at J, leaving 12 bases unmatched. Looked up from germline, CDR1 is MDHEN and CDR2 is SYDVKM. The CDR3 is CASKGSGGPPQETQYF. The CDR3 coding sequence is TGTGCCAGCAAAGGGAGCGGGGGTCCTCCTCAAGAGACCCAGTACTTC. Variable domain in full (rest from reference TRBV28 and TRBJ2-5): DVKVTQSSRYLVKRTGEKVFLECVQDMDHENMFWYRQDPGLGLRLIYFSYDVKMKEKGDIPEGYSVSREKKERFSLILESASTNQTSMYLCASKGSGGPPQETQYFGPGTRLLVL.